This T cell receptor beta chain is from a study of blood T cell repertoires in COVID-19. Study context: Samples of COVID-19 (acute and convalescent) were obtained from the United States, Italy and Spain.

TCRdb's table, derived via immunoSEQ multiplex PCR, lists solely in-frame clones and lacks some. Altogether around 370,000 clones are present, 85% to 90% being singletons, with the ten largest covering just under 6.5%. To note about this clone: It is unclear where the CDR3 begins or ends on the DNA, so no DNA is shown, and the CDR3 is as TCRdb lists it.

The CDR3 has 15 amino acids, counting both end residues. Germline-derived CDR1 and CDR2 are SGDLS and YYNGEE. The specimen was peripheral blood. This TCR derives from a woman aged 45 to 65 with COVID-19, enrolled during active disease. The chain recombines TRBV9 with TRBJ2-1; TRBD2, the table's D call, lacks a check against the DNA. CDR3 sequence reads: CASSVFGSGSGGEFF.